These 8 T cell receptor beta chains were all obtained from the same sample, sequenced in a study of cytomegalovirus exposure and HLA in healthy donors. The PCR used 60 Vbeta and 13 Jbeta primers. This table comes from immunoSEQ multiplex PCR, and its TCRdb copy is limited to in-frame clones, with some not included. The data show roughly 160,000 clones, with just under 80% seen just once and 2.5% to 3.5% held by the top ten. Sequences were obtained from PBMCs. The receptor source for this set is a woman between 50 and 59 years old in good health and CMV-seropositive.

In DNA, the CDR3 is TGTGCCAGCAGCACCCCACCAGAGGAGGTGACTGAAGCTTTCTTT. Translation: CASSTPPEEVTEAFF. The gene calls are TRBV7-9 and TRBJ1-1; D not resolved. This CDR3 spans 15 amino acids. In germline, CDR1 is SEHNR, CDR2 FQNEAQ (reference sequence). Trimming left V 5 bases short and J 5 bases short, with 18 bases between.

The chain carries TRBV7-8 and TRBJ1-2, with D hard to call. The CDR3 sequence is 15 residues long. The germline V gene encodes CDR1 SGHVS and CDR2 FQNEAQ. The V end lost 4 bases, the J end lost 7 bases, and 19 bases lay between the germline ends. CDR3 nucleotide sequence: TGTGCCAGCAGCTCCTCGGGAGTCTCAATGGGTGGCTACACCTTC. As protein: CASSSSGVSMGGYTF.

This clone was observed once. The chain has TRBV28 and TRBJ2-7, with a weak D call TRBD1 (6 bases). The CDR3 runs to 13 residues. The V gene's germline CDR1 is MDHEN and CDR2 SYDVKM. V lost 4 bases, J lost 4 bases, and 11 bases lay in between. The CDR3 region has the DNA TGTGCCAGCAGTTCCACTAGGGGGTACGAGCAGTACTTC. Amino acid sequence: CASSSTRGYEQYF.

Worth noting for this clone: Its ends do not fully match the called genes, so a read error is possible. The rearrangement joins TRBV5-1 to TRBJ2-6, with a weak D call TRBD1 (5 bases). The CDR3 is 15 amino acids. Germline lookup yields CDR1 SGHRS and CDR2 YFSETQ. In DNA form, the CDR3 reads TGCGCCAGCAGCTTTCGACCGTCTGGGGCCAACGGCCTGACTTTC. It specifies CASSFRPSGANGLTF.

In DNA form, the CDR3 reads TGTGCCAGCAGCTACGAGGACAGGGAGAACACTGAAGCTTTCTTT. Translating gives CASSYEDRENTEAFF. The V and J genes are TRBV7-6 and TRBJ1-1, with 8 bases lining up with TRBD1. Germline V gene sequence: CDR1 SGHVS, CDR2 FNYEAQ. J lost 1 base, V lost 4 bases, and 5 bases had no gene match. CDR3 length: 15 residues.

This clone was picked up a small number of times. The V and J genes are TRBV6-5 and TRBJ1-5; 8 bases match TRBD1. The CDR3 has 14 amino acids. Per the germline V gene, CDR1 is MNHEY and CDR2 is SVGAGI. J was trimmed by 9 bases and V by 5 bases; bases with no gene match: 9. CDR3 loop: CASSPDRGVGPQHF. CDR3 DNA sequence: TGTGCCAGCAGTCCCGACAGGGGTGTAGGGCCCCAGCATTTT.

This clone was counted a few times. The chain carries TRBV5-4 and TRBJ1-4; weak D call: TRBD1 (5 bases). V gave up 4 bases and J gave up 7 bases, with 14 bases separating them. The germline V gene has CDR1 SGHNT and CDR2 YYREEE (reference sequence). The CDR3 is made up of 14 amino acids. The CDR3, as DNA: TGTGCCAGCAGCCCGCGGGGGAACAGTGAAAAACTGTTTTTT. It is translated as CASSPRGNSEKLFF.

The chain couples TRBV18 to TRBJ2-3, with a possible D match to TRBD2 (5 bases). The CDR3 runs to 14 residues. Trimming shortened V by 2 bases and J by 2 bases, and 8 bases separated the two germline ends. The germline gives CDR1 KGHSH, CDR2 LQKENI. The CDR3 sequence: CASSPAGHTDTQYF. CDR3 nucleotides: TGTGCCAGCTCACCAGCGGGCCACACAGATACGCAGTATTTT.